The 20 T cell receptor beta chains below all came from one sample that was sequenced in a study of cytomegalovirus exposure and HLA in healthy donors. PCR amplification relied on 60 Vbeta primers (plus 13 Jbeta primers). Sequencing was performed with immunoSEQ multiplex PCR; in TCRdb, only in-frame clones are kept and a portion is missing. Here the sample spans 110,000 to 150,000 clones, approximately 63% being singletons. Sample: PBMCs. Source of these receptors: a woman aged 55-75 years in good health and CMV-seropositive.

With regard to this clone: An end of the junction differs from the germline gene, which may be a read error. V and J are TRBV7-8 and TRBJ2-7; 16 bases line up with TRBD2. The CDR3 loop spans 15 amino acids. CDR1 and CDR2 (germline): SGHVS, FQNEAQ. Here the CDR3 DNA reads TGTGCCAGCAGCTCCGCCGGGACTAGCGGGAGGGCTCTACACTTC. This translates into CASSSAGTSGRALHF. Supplemented by reference TRBV7-8 and TRBJ2-7, the full variable domain reads GAGVSQSPRYKVAKRGQDVALRCDPISGHVSLFWYQQALGQGPEFLTYFQNEAQLDKSGLPSDRFFAERPEGSVSTLKIQRTQQEDSAVYLCASSSAGTSGRALHFGPGTRLTVT.

This rearrangement joins TRBV4-2 to TRBJ2-2, with 10 positions matching TRBD2. Germline lookup yields CDR1 LGHNA and CDR2 YNFKEQ. The ends lost 1 base at V and 6 bases at J; junction bases unmatched: 5. The CDR3 sequence is 16 residues long. The chain's CDR3 is CASSQVSSGSAGELFF. CDR3 nucleotide sequence: TGTGCCAGCAGCCAAGTCTCTAGCGGGAGCGCCGGGGAGCTGTTTTTT.

The rearrangement uses TRBV7-6 and TRBJ2-5; D remains unclear. Trimming took off 5 bases at V and 2 bases at J, with 6 bases between the two ends. The CDR3 runs to 12 residues. The germline V gene encodes CDR1 SGHVS and CDR2 FNYEAQ. The CDR3: CASSPLQETQYF. Here the CDR3 DNA reads TGTGCCAGCAGCCCCCTTCAAGAGACCCAGTACTTC.

The V and J genes are TRBV2 and TRBJ1-5; 7 bases are shared with TRBD1. CDR3 size: 14 residues. Germline V gene sequence: CDR1 SNHLY, CDR2 FYNNEI. V lost 5 bases and J lost 1; bases outside the gene matches: 2. This CDR3 is CASSQGQSNQPQHF. The CDR3 nucleotides read TGTGCCAGCAGTCAGGGACAGAGCAATCAGCCCCAGCATTTT. The whole variable domain, remainder taken from reference TRBV2 and TRBJ1-5, is EPEVTQTPSHQVTQMGQEVILRCVPISNHLYFYWYRQILGQKVEFLVSFYNNEISEKSEIFDDQFSVERPDGSNFTLKIRSTKLEDSAMYFCASSQGQSNQPQHFGDGTRLSIL.

V gene TRBV5-1 combines with J gene TRBJ1-5; D is ambiguous. The V end lost 6 bases, the J end lost 7 bases, and 20 bases lay between the germline ends. This CDR3 comprises 15 residues. From germline, CDR1 is SGHRS and CDR2 YFSETQ. CDR3 in DNA: TGCGCCAGCACCATGGAGACGGTGGTTGCGCAGCCCCAGCATTTT. This encodes CASTMETVVAQPQHF.

The CDR3 here is CASSEAGGPTEAFF. CDR3 in DNA: TGTGCCAGCAGTGAAGCAGGGGGCCCCACTGAAGCTTTCTTT. This chain joins TRBV2 and TRBJ1-1; 7 bases are a match to TRBD1. After removal of 0 bases from V and 4 bases from J, the junction contained 2 bases not matched to a gene. The germline V gene encodes CDR1 SNHLY and CDR2 FYNNEI. This CDR3 contains 14 residues. The entire variable domain, with the rest obtained from reference TRBV2 and TRBJ1-1, is as follows: EPEVTQTPSHQVTQMGQEVILRCVPISNHLYFYWYRQILGQKVEFLVSFYNNEISEKSEIFDDQFSVERPDGSNFTLKIRSTKLEDSAMYFCASSEAGGPTEAFFGQGTRLTVV.

V usage is TRBV30 and J usage is TRBJ2-3; 9 positions match TRBD2. This CDR3 comprises 17 residues. Germline trimming cut 2 bases from V and 5 bases from J; bases unmatched to any gene: 14. Germline CDR1 and CDR2: GTSNPN and SVGIG (reference sequence). In DNA form, the CDR3 reads TGTGCCTGGAGTAAGATAGGAGCGGGAGGCCCTAGAGATACGCAGTATTTT. Amino acid sequence: CAWSKIGAGGPRDTQYF.

The J gene is TRBJ1-1, the V gene TRBV5-5; the D is unclear. Trimming removed 2 bases from V and 2 bases from J, with 13 bases in between. CDR1 is SGHKS and CDR2 is YYEKEE in the germline V gene (reference sequence). CDR3 length equals 15 residues. The CDR3 DNA sequence: TGTGCCAGCAGCTTTTGGTTAGAACCTAACACTGAAGCTTTCTTT. Protein: CASSFWLEPNTEAFF. The full variable domain, in which reference TRBV5-5 and TRBJ1-1 provide the parts outside the CDR3, is DAGVTQSPTHLIKTRGQQVTLRCSPISGHKSVSWYQQVLGQGPQFIFQYYEKEERGRGNFPDRFSARQFPNYSSELNVNALLLGDSALYLCASSFWLEPNTEAFFGQGTRLTVV.

CDR3 protein: CASRGGAYYGYTF. The CDR3 nucleotides read TGCGCCAGCAGAGGGGGGGCATACTATGGCTACACCTTC. The rearrangement links TRBV5-1 to TRBJ1-2; D possibly corresponds to TRBD1 (6 bases). The CDR3 totals 13 residues. The germline V gene has CDR1 SGHRS and CDR2 YFSETQ. V shed 5 bases and J shed 3 bases, with 11 bases lying between them. The full variable domain, in which reference TRBV5-1 and TRBJ1-2 provide the parts outside the CDR3, is KAGVTQTPRYLIKTRGQQVTLSCSPISGHRSVSWYQQTPGQGLQFLFEYFSETQRNKGNFPGRFSGRQFSNSRSEMNVSTLELGDSALYLCASRGGAYYGYTFGSGTRLTVV.

This chain connects TRBV29-1 to TRBJ1-1; weak D call: TRBD1 (6 bases). This CDR3 comprises 15 residues. CDR1 and CDR2 (germline): SQVTM, ANQGSEA. Trimming removed 4 bases from V and 7 bases from J, with 22 bases in between. The CDR3 region has the DNA TGCAGCGTTGGGGGCTTACAGGGAAGGGTAAATGAAGCTTTCTTT. It yields the protein CSVGGLQGRVNEAFF.

The genes are TRBV5-1 and TRBJ1-4; no reliable D call. CDR1 and CDR2 from the germline V gene are SGHRS and YFSETQ. V lost 5 bases to trimming and J lost 5 bases, with 10 bases between them. The CDR3 is 13 residues long. The CDR3 loop is CASRLNSNEKLFF. CDR3 DNA sequence: TGCGCCAGCAGGCTTAACTCCAATGAAAAACTGTTTTTT.

The chain is built from TRBV9 and TRBJ2-1; 10 bases align to TRBD2. The CDR3 spans 12 residues. The germline V gene encodes CDR1 SGDLS and CDR2 YYNGEE. Trimming cost V 3 bases and J 10 bases; bases outside gene matches: 1. The CDR3 nucleotides read TGTGCCAGCAGCGGGGGACTAGCGGAGCAGTTCTTC. Encoded protein: CASSGGLAEQFF. Full variable domain (missing parts from reference TRBV9 and TRBJ2-1): DSGVTQTPKHLITATGQRVTLRCSPRSGDLSVYWYQQSLDQGLQFLIQYYNGEERAKGNILERFSAQQFPDLHSELNLSSLELGDSALYFCASSGGLAEQFFGPGTRLTVL.

The J gene is TRBJ1-2, the V gene TRBV7-9, with D possibly TRBD1 on 5 matching bases. The CDR3 is made up of 16 amino acids. CDR1 SEHNR and CDR2 FQNEAQ come from the germline V gene (reference sequence). Trimming cost V 5 bases and J 3 bases, with 19 bases left between them. CDR3 in DNA: TGTGCCAGCAGCGCGCAGGGACTGTCTGGAGACTATGGCTACACCTTC. Its protein is CASSAQGLSGDYGYTF.

In this sample, this clone turned up a few times. This sequence joins TRBV6-6 and TRBJ2-3; TRBD2 is a possible D gene (7 bases). V was shortened by 6 bases and J by 2 bases, with 18 bases between the two germline ends. There are 16 residues in the CDR3. Per germline, CDR1 MNHNY and CDR2 SVGAGI (reference sequence). DNA of the CDR3: TGTGCCAGCAGGATTAGCGGAGGGGGGGCCACAGATACGCAGTATTTT. Translating gives CASRISGGGATDTQYF.

This sequence joins TRBV5-1 and TRBJ2-5, with 8 positions matching TRBD1. The V gene's germline CDR1 is SGHRS and CDR2 YFSETQ. V lost 4 bases and J lost 2; bases outside the gene matches: 4. This CDR3 spans 14 amino acids. CDR3 protein: CASSVGQGQETQYF. Written as DNA, the CDR3 is TGCGCCAGCAGCGTTGGACAGGGTCAAGAGACCCAGTACTTC. Looking up the rest from reference TRBV5-1 and TRBJ2-5 gives the full variable domain: KAGVTQTPRYLIKTRGQQVTLSCSPISGHRSVSWYQQTPGQGLQFLFEYFSETQRNKGNFPGRFSGRQFSNSRSEMNVSTLELGDSALYLCASSVGQGQETQYFGPGTRLLVL.

The chain recombines TRBV9 with TRBJ1-2; D unclear. There are 14 residues in the CDR3. Germline-derived CDR1 and CDR2 are SGDLS and YYNGEE. V was cut by 4 bases and J by 6 bases, with 16 bases left in between. CDR3 in amino acids: CASSSISGGDGYTF. The CDR3 DNA follows: TGTGCCAGCAGCTCCATCTCGGGAGGCGATGGCTACACCTTC.

V gene TRBV6-1 combines with J gene TRBJ2-7; 9 bases are a match to TRBD1. J lost 2 bases, V lost 6 bases, and 5 bases had no gene match. The V gene's germline CDR1 is MNHNS and CDR2 SASEGT. The CDR3 is 14 amino acids. DNA of the CDR3: TGTGCCAGCAGGACGGGACAGGGCACCTACGAGCAGTACTTC. This translates into CASRTGQGTYEQYF.

The CDR3 DNA reads as TGTGCCAGCAGTTTCTCGGGACAGGGCGCTGGAAACACCATATATTTT. It translates to CASSFSGQGAGNTIYF. The V call is TRBV28, the J call TRBJ1-3; 9 bases line up with TRBD1. CDR1 and CDR2 (germline): MDHEN, SYDVKM. The CDR3 length is 16 residues. Trimming cost V 3 bases and J 2 bases; bases outside gene matches: 5. Supplemented by reference TRBV28 and TRBJ1-3, the full variable domain reads DVKVTQSSRYLVKRTGEKVFLECVQDMDHENMFWYRQDPGLGLRLIYFSYDVKMKEKGDIPEGYSVSREKKERFSLILESASTNQTSMYLCASSFSGQGAGNTIYFGEGSWLTVV.

The chain uses TRBV28 and TRBJ1-1; no clear D gene. V was shortened by 0 bases and J by 1 base, with 6 bases between the two germline ends. The germline V gene has CDR1 MDHEN and CDR2 SYDVKM. The CDR3 loop spans 14 amino acids. CDR3 in amino acids: CASSLWTSNTEAFF. For the CDR3, the DNA is TGTGCCAGCAGTTTATGGACATCGAACACTGAAGCTTTCTTT. The full variable domain, in which reference TRBV28 and TRBJ1-1 provide the parts outside the CDR3, is DVKVTQSSRYLVKRTGEKVFLECVQDMDHENMFWYRQDPGLGLRLIYFSYDVKMKEKGDIPEGYSVSREKKERFSLILESASTNQTSMYLCASSLWTSNTEAFFGQGTRLTVV.

The V and J genes are TRBV5-4 and TRBJ2-1, with 9 bases aligning to TRBD1. The germline gives CDR1 SGHNT, CDR2 YYREEE (reference sequence). The CDR3 contains 16 residues. V lost 4 bases to trimming and J lost 7 bases; unmatched junction nucleotides: 12. CDR3 protein: CASSQLHRGLRNEQFF. In DNA form, the CDR3 reads TGTGCCAGCAGCCAACTCCACAGGGGGCTAAGGAATGAGCAGTTCTTC.